The next 20 T cell receptor beta chains were all read from a single sample in a study of identical twins. TCRdb used MiXCR to reprocess the 5' RACE reads, holding one entry per CDR3 protein. The table lists 600,000 to 700,000 distinct CDR3 sequences, 21% of them singletons. The same sample was also studied in work on T cells expressing NK-cell markers.

The sample consisted of PBMCs. The source is a woman aged 18-30 years in good health.

This clonotype was recorded only once. The CDR3 DNA follows: TGCGCCAGCAGCCAAGATCTAGGGGTAGCCGAGCAGTACTTC. Its protein product is CASSQDLGVAEQYF. The chain couples TRBV4-3 to TRBJ2-7, with a tentative D call TRBD1 (5 bases). Germline-derived CDR1 and CDR2 are LGHNA and YSLEER. Trimming shortened V by 0 bases and J by 6 bases, and 12 bases separated the two germline ends. The CDR3 has 14 amino acids.

In this sample, this clonotype turned up many times. J is TRBJ2-1 and V is TRBV4-3; 7 nucleotides match TRBD1. V trimming: 1 base; J trimming: 13 bases; junction bases outside the gene matches: 10. The CDR3 is made up of 14 amino acids. Germline loops: CDR1 LGHNA, CDR2 YSLEER. CDR3 sequence reads: CASSQGDSFGIQFF. CDR3 in DNA: TGCGCCAGCAGCCAAGGGGACAGCTTCGGTATCCAGTTCTTC.

The rearrangement uses TRBV19 and TRBJ2-7, with a tentative D call TRBD1 (5 bases). Germline values: CDR1 LNHDA, CDR2 SQIVND (reference sequence). This CDR3 region has 17 residues. Deletions cut 1 base from V and 3 bases from J, with 19 bases between. CDR3 amino acids: CASSIVGQDNPYYEQYF. The CDR3 DNA follows: TGTGCCAGTAGTATAGTAGGGCAGGACAATCCCTACTACGAGCAGTACTTC. The variable domain in full, completed from reference TRBV19 and TRBJ2-7, reads DGGITQSPKYLFRKEGQNVTLSCEQNLNHDAMYWYRQDPGQGLRLIYYSQIVNDFQKGDIAEGYSVSREKKESFPLTVTSAQKNPTAFYLCASSIVGQDNPYYEQYFGPGTRLTVT.

The J gene is TRBJ2-7, the V gene TRBV29-1; D may correspond to TRBD1 or TRBD2 (6 bases each). Germline CDR1 is SQVTM and CDR2 is ANQGSEA. The CDR3 loop spans 15 amino acids. V was clipped by 7 bases and J by 2 bases, with 21 bases between them. The CDR3 nucleotides read TGCAGCGCTCGACAGGTAGTAGCGGCAACCTACGAGCAGTACTTC. This encodes CSARQVVAATYEQYF.

This clonotype has at least ten counts. The J gene is TRBJ2-7, the V gene TRBV10-2; 8 bases align to TRBD2. This CDR3 has 14 amino acids. The trim removed 6 bases at V and 1 base at J, leaving 5 bases unmatched. The V gene's germline CDR1 is WSHSY and CDR2 SAAADI. CDR3 bases: TGCGCCAGCAGGGATAGCGGGGAATCCTACGAGCAGTACTTC. It specifies CASRDSGESYEQYF.

The J gene is TRBJ2-2, the V gene TRBV7-8; TRBD2 is a possible D gene (7 bases). CDR1 and CDR2 from the germline V gene are SGHVS and FQNEAQ. Trimming removed 11 bases at V and 6 bases at J, with 22 bases between. The CDR3 sequence is 15 residues long. The chain's CDR3 is CAEGGWGGSAGELFF. The CDR3 DNA reads as TGTGCCGAAGGGGGTTGGGGGGGATCAGCCGGGGAGCTGTTTTTT.

This clonotype has at least ten counts. J is TRBJ2-2 and V is TRBV25-1; either TRBD1 or TRBD2 may supply D (5 bases each). The CDR3 extends over 15 amino acids. V was trimmed by 5 bases and J by 5 bases, leaving 15 bases between them. Looked up from germline, CDR1 is MGHDK and CDR2 is SYGVNS. The CDR3 DNA reads as TGTGCCAGCAGTTTACCTGGGGGTATAACCGGGGAGCTGTTTTTT. It translates to CASSLPGGITGELFF. The full variable domain, completed using reference TRBV25-1 and TRBJ2-2, is EADIYQTPRYLVIGTGKKITLECSQTMGHDKMYWYQQDPGMELHLIHYSYGVNSTEKGDLSSESTVSRIRTEHFPLTLESARPSHTSQYLCASSLPGGITGELFFGEGSRLTVL.

This clonotype turned up a few times. The rearrangement links TRBV29-1 to TRBJ2-1; TRBD1 is a possible D gene (5 bases). Per the germline V gene, CDR1 is SQVTM and CDR2 is ANQGSEA. There are 14 residues in the CDR3. Trimming stripped 7 bases from V and 6 bases from J, with 19 bases between. Here the CDR3 reads CSARGTPGRNEQFF. The CDR3 nucleotides are TGCAGCGCCCGTGGCACCCCAGGGCGCAATGAGCAGTTCTTC.

This clonotype has a handful of counts. The chain's CDR3 is CASRQDFSYEQYF. CDR3 nucleotide sequence: TGTGCCAGCCGCCAAGACTTTTCCTACGAGCAGTACTTC. The chain is built from TRBV11-2 and TRBJ2-7; D is ambiguous. The CDR3 sequence is 13 residues long. Trimming shortened V by 8 bases and J by 1 base, and 12 bases separated the two germline ends. Germline V gene data show CDR1 as SGHAT and CDR2 as FQNNGV.

The chain is built from TRBV10-3 and TRBJ2-3; D is possibly TRBD2 (7 bases). The CDR3 totals 12 residues. V was shortened by 10 bases and J by 7 bases, with 15 bases between the two germline ends. CDR1 and CDR2 from the germline V gene are ENHRY and SYGVKD. CDR3 sequence reads: CATMGGPNTQYF. The CDR3 DNA follows: TGTGCCACCATGGGGGGGCCCAATACGCAGTATTTT.

This clonotype was counted a few times. Germline is not matched at one junction end, which may reflect a read error. The chain has TRBV5-1 and TRBJ2-7, with D possibly matching TRBD1 (6 bases). The V gene's germline CDR1 is SGHRS and CDR2 YFSETQ. CDR3 length: 14 amino acids. Here the CDR3 reads CASSLMGASDEQYF. The DNA of the CDR3 is TGCGCCAGCAGCTTGATGGGGGCCTCCGACGAGCAGTACTTC.

The chain links TRBV4-3 to TRBJ2-7; possibly TRBD2 for D (6 bases). CDR3 length equals 15 residues. V lost 1 base to trimming and J lost 2 bases, with 12 bases between them. Germline CDR1 is LGHNA and CDR2 is YSLEER. The CDR3 region has the DNA TGCGCCAGCAGCCAAGGGCGGGGACTCCCCTACGAGCAGTACTTC. Encoded protein: CASSQGRGLPYEQYF.

This clonotype was recorded a few times. This chain joins TRBV12-3 or TRBV12-4 and TRBJ2-7, with 9 bases identical to TRBD1. This CDR3 region has 14 residues. J gave up 2 bases and V 4 bases, and 3 bases lay outside the gene matches. The CDR3: CASSWDRDAYEQYF. The CDR3 DNA reads as TGTGCCAGCAGTTGGGACAGGGACGCCTACGAGCAGTACTTC.

This clonotype was seen more than once but under ten times. This sequence joins TRBV7-8 and TRBJ2-3, with a weak D call TRBD2 (5 bases). The CDR3 is 16 residues long. V shed 5 bases and J shed 7 bases, with 22 bases lying between them. The germline gives CDR1 SGHVS, CDR2 FQNEAQ. The CDR3 DNA is TGTGCCAGCAGCCCCTTGCGTTCGGAGGAGCGCAATACGCAGTATTTT. Encoded protein: CASSPLRSEERNTQYF.

This clonotype appeared many times. The V and J genes are TRBV10-3 and TRBJ2-7; 7 bases fit TRBD2. CDR3 length: 12 residues. Germline CDR1 and CDR2: ENHRY and SYGVKD. V was clipped by 4 bases and J by 4 bases; unmatched bases: 1. For the CDR3, the DNA is TGTGCCATCAGTGGGGGGGGATACGAGCAGTACTTC. This codes for CAISGGGYEQYF.

This clonotype has a handful of counts. The chain carries TRBV20-1 and TRBJ2-7; D possibly corresponds to TRBD2 (6 bases). CDR1 and CDR2 from the germline V gene are DFQATT and SNEGSKA (reference sequence). Trimming pared 3 bases from V and 2 bases from J, leaving 11 bases between. The CDR3 loop spans 13 amino acids. CDR3 DNA sequence: TGCAGTGCTAGGCAGACTAGTACCTACGAGCAGTACTTC. Translating gives CSARQTSTYEQYF.

This clonotype appeared a few times. The V gene is TRBV9, the J gene TRBJ2-3; D might be TRBD1 or TRBD2, each matching 5 bases. The CDR3 is made up of 11 amino acids. Germline V gene data show CDR1 as SGDLS and CDR2 as YYNGEE. The ends were cut back, 7 bases at V and 7 bases at J, with 10 bases in the middle. The CDR3 loop reads CASGGTNTQYF. In DNA form, the CDR3 reads TGTGCCAGCGGGGGTACGAATACGCAGTATTTT.

V usage is TRBV7-2 and J usage is TRBJ2-3; 7 bases align to TRBD2. The CDR3 runs to 14 residues. J lost 1 base, V lost 8 bases, and 6 bases had no gene match. The germline V gene has CDR1 SGHTA and CDR2 FQGNSA. The CDR3: CASGQRDRTDTQYF. Here the CDR3 DNA reads TGTGCCAGCGGTCAGCGGGACCGCACAGATACGCAGTATTTT.

The table lists this clonotype with a few counts. This chain connects TRBV29-1 to TRBJ2-7; D gene unclear. Trimming cost V 7 bases and J 0 bases, with 13 bases left between them. Germline CDR1 reads SQVTM; CDR2 reads ANQGSEA. The CDR3 contains 13 residues. CDR3 sequence: CSGLSILSYEQYF. The CDR3 nucleotides read TGCAGCGGTCTCTCCATTCTCTCCTACGAGCAGTACTTC.

This clonotype came up a few times. The chain uses TRBV29-1 and TRBJ2-7; D is undetermined. Between the trimmed V and J ends, which lost 2 bases and 6 bases, there was a span of 8 bases. The length of the CDR3 is 11 residues. Germline CDR1 and CDR2: SQVTM and ANQGSEA. The CDR3 sequence: CSVEPPPEQYF. As DNA, the CDR3 is TGCAGCGTTGAACCCCCCCCCGAGCAGTACTTC.